The 14 T cell receptor beta chains presented below share a single source sample, sequenced in a study of regulatory and conventional T cells in RAG deficiency. Libraries were prepared by immunoSEQ multiplex PCR; TCRdb keeps only in-frame clonotypes and omits some of them. The sample contains approximately 28,000 clones, roughly 96% of which appear only once. The sorted conventional CD4+ T cells were CD25-low and CD127-high, with genomic DNA sequenced. This same sample was also part of a study on regulatory T cells. Per that study: Amplification used 52 TRBV primers and 13 TRBJ primers.

Input material: CD25- CD4+ T cells sorted from blood. The origin of the receptors is a human donor in good health.

The gene calls are TRBV7-9 and TRBJ1-6; 10 positions match TRBD1. From germline, CDR1 is SEHNR and CDR2 FQNEAQ (reference sequence). The CDR3 totals 18 residues. Unmatched junction bases numbered 7, after V lost 5 bases and J lost 0 bases. CDR3 sequence (DNA): TGTGCCAGCAGCCGGACAGGGGGAGCGGGCTCCTATAATTCACCCCTCCACTTT. Its protein is CASSRTGGAGSYNSPLHF.

The chain joins TRBV7-2 to TRBJ1-3; D uncertain. CDR1 and CDR2 (germline): SGHTA, FQGNSA. V was pared by 4 bases and J by 3 bases, with 19 bases between. This CDR3 region has 17 residues. The DNA of the CDR3 is TGTGCCAGCAGCTCTGGACGGACTCTGAGGGATGGAAACACCATATATTTT. Translation gives CASSSGRTLRDGNTIYF.

The V gene is TRBV6-5, the J gene TRBJ2-1; D is perhaps TRBD2 (6 bases). The germline V gene encodes CDR1 MNHEY and CDR2 SVGAGI. Between the trimmed V and J ends, which lost 2 bases and 2 bases, there was a span of 10 bases. The CDR3 is made up of 15 amino acids. The CDR3 loop is CASSYGGLPYNEQFF. The CDR3 nucleotides are TGTGCCAGCAGTTACGGGGGACTCCCCTACAATGAGCAGTTCTTC.

The chain recombines TRBV5-1 with TRBJ2-7, with D perhaps matching TRBD1 (6 bases). This CDR3 is 16 amino acids long. Trimming left V 1 base short and J 3 bases short, with 17 bases between. The germline V gene encodes CDR1 SGHRS and CDR2 YFSETQ. CDR3 residues: CASSLSGRGDLYEQYF. In nucleotides, the CDR3 is TGCGCCAGCAGCTTGAGTGGCAGGGGAGACCTCTACGAGCAGTACTTC.

This chain connects TRBV5-1 to TRBJ2-1, with D possibly being TRBD2 (6 bases). Trimming cost V 4 bases and J 6 bases, with 17 bases left between them. Germline CDR1 is SGHRS and CDR2 is YFSETQ. This CDR3 is 15 amino acids long. This chain's CDR3 is CASSPPGTGLNEQFF. The CDR3 coding sequence is TGCGCCAGCAGCCCCCCCGGGACGGGACTCAATGAGCAGTTCTTC.

This clone is a singleton in its sample. The V call is TRBV19, the J call TRBJ1-6; TRBD1 matches at 8 bases. The CDR3 is made up of 18 amino acids. Germline assignment: CDR1 LNHDA and CDR2 SQIVND (reference sequence). The ends lost 6 bases at V and 6 bases at J; junction bases unmatched: 16. CDR3 DNA sequence: TGTGCCAGTAGACCTCCATATATCGGGACAGGACGTAATTCACCCCTCCACTTT. Protein: CASRPPYIGTGRNSPLHF.

The V call is TRBV19, the J call TRBJ2-7, with 9 positions matching TRBD1. After removal of 6 bases from V and 4 bases from J, the junction contained 13 bases not matched to a gene. The CDR3 length is 16 residues. Germline V gene data show CDR1 as LNHDA and CDR2 as SQIVND (reference sequence). In DNA, the CDR3 is TGTGCCAGTAGCATCTCGGGGACAGGGAATAGGTACGAGCAGTACTTC. It yields the protein CASSISGTGNRYEQYF.

The V call is TRBV18, the J call TRBJ2-7, with no clear D. V lost 3 bases, J lost 0 bases, and 12 bases lay in between. Germline values: CDR1 KGHSH, CDR2 LQKENI. There are 15 residues in the CDR3. CDR3: CASSPDQVSSYEQYF. CDR3 sequence (DNA): TGTGCCAGCTCACCCGATCAGGTGAGCTCCTACGAGCAGTACTTC.

This rearrangement joins TRBV28 to TRBJ1-3, with 7 bases fitting TRBD1. The germline gives CDR1 MDHEN, CDR2 SYDVKM. The CDR3 is 17 amino acids. Trimming at V came to 5 bases and at J to 0 bases, leaving 10 bases not matched to a gene. The CDR3 nucleotides are TGTGCCAGCAGTCCCCTGGGACAGTGGTACTCTGGAAACACCATATATTTT. Residues: CASSPLGQWYSGNTIYF. The whole variable domain, filled in from reference TRBV28 and TRBJ1-3, reads DVKVTQSSRYLVKRTGEKVFLECVQDMDHENMFWYRQDPGLGLRLIYFSYDVKMKEKGDIPEGYSVSREKKERFSLILESASTNQTSMYLCASSPLGQWYSGNTIYFGEGSWLTVV.

The V call is TRBV27, the J call TRBJ2-3, with D uncertain. Germline CDR1 reads MNHEY; CDR2 reads SMNVEV (reference sequence). The ends were cut back, 0 bases at V and 2 bases at J, with 6 bases in the middle. CDR3 size: 14 residues. CDR3 sequence (DNA): TGTGCCAGCAGTTTATCGGCCGCCACAGATACGCAGTATTTT. Its translation is CASSLSAATDTQYF.

Only one count was recorded for this clone. The chain combines TRBV2 with TRBJ1-2; D not resolved. The CDR3 runs 14 residues. Germline lookup yields CDR1 SNHLY and CDR2 FYNNEI. Trimming stripped 8 bases from V and 10 bases from J, with 23 bases between. CDR3 in DNA: TGTGCCAGCGGATCCGAACGCGGGAGCCGGGCCTACACCTTC. Translation: CASGSERGSRAYTF. The full variable domain, its missing parts supplied by reference TRBV2 and TRBJ1-2, is EPEVTQTPSHQVTQMGQEVILRCVPISNHLYFYWYRQILGQKVEFLVSFYNNEISEKSEIFDDQFSVERPDGSNFTLKIRSTKLEDSAMYFCASGSERGSRAYTFGSGTRLTVV.

The chain couples TRBV5-1 to TRBJ1-1; no reliable D call. The germline V gene encodes CDR1 SGHRS and CDR2 YFSETQ. Between the trimmed V and J ends, which lost 2 bases and 5 bases, there was a span of 13 bases. The CDR3 loop spans 14 amino acids. The CDR3 DNA reads as TGCGCCAGCAGCTTAACAGCCGTCCTGACTGAAGCTTTCTTT. As protein: CASSLTAVLTEAFF.

The chain joins TRBV5-1 to TRBJ2-1; D gene unclear. Trimming stripped 4 bases from V and 6 bases from J, with 8 bases between. The germline V gene has CDR1 SGHRS and CDR2 YFSETQ. This CDR3 is built from 12 residues. This chain's CDR3 is CASSVGSNEQFF. CDR3 in DNA: TGCGCCAGCAGCGTTGGTAGCAATGAGCAGTTCTTC.

The V and J genes are TRBV28 and TRBJ1-2; 10 bases are shared with TRBD1. Germline lookup yields CDR1 MDHEN and CDR2 SYDVKM. CDR3 size: 15 residues. V trimming: 7 bases; J trimming: 8 bases; junction bases outside the gene matches: 13. As DNA, the CDR3 is TGTGCCAGCATCTCCGTTCTGACAGGGGGCATGGGCTACACCTTC. Amino acid sequence: CASISVLTGGMGYTF.